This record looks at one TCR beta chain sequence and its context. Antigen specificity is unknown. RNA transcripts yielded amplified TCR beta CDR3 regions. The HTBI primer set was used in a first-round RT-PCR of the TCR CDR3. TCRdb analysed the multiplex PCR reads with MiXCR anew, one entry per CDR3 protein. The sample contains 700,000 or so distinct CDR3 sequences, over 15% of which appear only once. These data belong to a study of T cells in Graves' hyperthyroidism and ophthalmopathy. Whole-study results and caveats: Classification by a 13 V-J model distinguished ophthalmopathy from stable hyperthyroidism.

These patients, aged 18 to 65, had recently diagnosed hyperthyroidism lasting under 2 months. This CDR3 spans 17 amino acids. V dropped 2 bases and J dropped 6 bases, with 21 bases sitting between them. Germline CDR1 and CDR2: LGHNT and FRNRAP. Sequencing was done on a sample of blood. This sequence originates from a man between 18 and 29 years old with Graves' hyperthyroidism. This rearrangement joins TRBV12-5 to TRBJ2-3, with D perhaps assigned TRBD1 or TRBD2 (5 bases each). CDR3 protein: CASGLILGPREKDTQYF. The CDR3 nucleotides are TGTGCTAGTGGTTTGATACTGGGACCACGTGAAAAGGATACGCAGTATTTT.